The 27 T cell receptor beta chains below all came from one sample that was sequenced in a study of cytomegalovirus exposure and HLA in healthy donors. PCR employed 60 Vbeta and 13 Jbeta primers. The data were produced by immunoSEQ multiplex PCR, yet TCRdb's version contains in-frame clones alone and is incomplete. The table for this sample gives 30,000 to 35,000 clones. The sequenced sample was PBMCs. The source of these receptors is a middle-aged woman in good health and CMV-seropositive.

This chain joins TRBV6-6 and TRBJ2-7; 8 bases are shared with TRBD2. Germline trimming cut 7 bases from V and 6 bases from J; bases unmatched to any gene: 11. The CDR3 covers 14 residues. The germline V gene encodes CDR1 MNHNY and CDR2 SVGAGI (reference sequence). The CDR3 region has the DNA TGTGCCAGCACCCGAGCGGGAGATGACGGCGAGCAGTACTTC. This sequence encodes CASTRAGDDGEQYF.

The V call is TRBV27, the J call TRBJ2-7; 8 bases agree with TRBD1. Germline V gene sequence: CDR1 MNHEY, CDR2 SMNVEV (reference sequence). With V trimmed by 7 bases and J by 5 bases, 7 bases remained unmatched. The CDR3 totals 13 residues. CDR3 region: CASTTTGVDEQYF. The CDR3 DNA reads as TGTGCCAGCACCACGACAGGGGTAGACGAGCAGTACTTC.

The DNA for the CDR3 is TGTGCCAGCAGCCTAGCGGGAGGGGGGGACAATGAGCAGTTCTTC. Its translation is CASSLAGGGDNEQFF. V gene TRBV6-5 combines with J gene TRBJ2-1; TRBD2 agrees at 12 bases. The CDR3 sequence is 15 residues long. Germline CDR1 and CDR2: MNHEY and SVGAGI. V lost 6 bases to trimming and J lost 5 bases; unmatched junction nucleotides: 5.

This CDR3 reads CSVGLAGDPDTQYF. CDR3 sequence (DNA): TGCAGCGTTGGACTAGCGGGAGATCCAGATACGCAGTATTTT. J is TRBJ2-3 and V is TRBV29-1, with 12 positions matching TRBD2. The V gene end was trimmed by 4 bases and the J gene end by 4 bases; junction bases not matched to a gene: 3. CDR3 size: 14 residues. Germline V gene lookup returns CDR1 SQVTM and CDR2 ANQGSEA.

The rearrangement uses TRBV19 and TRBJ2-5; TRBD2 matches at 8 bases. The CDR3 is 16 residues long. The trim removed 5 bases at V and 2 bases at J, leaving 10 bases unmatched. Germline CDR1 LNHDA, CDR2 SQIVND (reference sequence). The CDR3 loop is CASSPSGGRGQETQYF. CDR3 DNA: TGTGCCAGTAGTCCTTCGGGAGGGCGGGGGCAAGAGACCCAGTACTTC.

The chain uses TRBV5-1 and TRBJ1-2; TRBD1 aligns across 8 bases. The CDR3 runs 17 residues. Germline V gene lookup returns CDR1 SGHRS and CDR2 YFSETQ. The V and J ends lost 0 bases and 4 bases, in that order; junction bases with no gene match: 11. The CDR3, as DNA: TGCGCCAGCAGCTTGGGGTCAGGGACAGGTATGGGCTATGGCTACACCTTC. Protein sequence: CASSLGSGTGMGYGYTF.

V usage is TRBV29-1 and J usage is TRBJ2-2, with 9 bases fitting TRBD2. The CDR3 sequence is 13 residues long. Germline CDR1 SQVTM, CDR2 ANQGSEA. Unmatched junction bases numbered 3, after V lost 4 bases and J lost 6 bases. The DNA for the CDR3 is TGCAGCGTTGCCGGGACTAGCTCCGGGGAGCTGTTTTTT. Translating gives CSVAGTSSGELFF.

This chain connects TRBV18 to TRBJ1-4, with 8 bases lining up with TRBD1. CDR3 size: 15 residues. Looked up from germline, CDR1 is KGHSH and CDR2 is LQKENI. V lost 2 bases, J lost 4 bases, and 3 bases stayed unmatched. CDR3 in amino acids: CASSPGGQGNEKLFF. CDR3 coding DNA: TGTGCCAGCTCACCAGGAGGACAGGGTAATGAAAAACTGTTTTTT.

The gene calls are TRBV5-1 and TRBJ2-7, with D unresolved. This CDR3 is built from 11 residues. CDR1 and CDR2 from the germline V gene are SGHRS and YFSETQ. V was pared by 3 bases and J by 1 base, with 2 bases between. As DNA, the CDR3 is TGCGCCAGCAGCTCTTCCTACGAGCAGTACTTC. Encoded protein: CASSSSYEQYF.

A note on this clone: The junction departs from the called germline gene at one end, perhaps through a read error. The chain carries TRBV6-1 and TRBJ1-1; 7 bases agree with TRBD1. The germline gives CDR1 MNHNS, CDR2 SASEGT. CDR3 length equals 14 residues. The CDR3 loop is CASSNRGLNTEDFF. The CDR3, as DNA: TGTGCCAGCAGTAACAGGGGCCTGAACACTGAAGATTTCTTT.

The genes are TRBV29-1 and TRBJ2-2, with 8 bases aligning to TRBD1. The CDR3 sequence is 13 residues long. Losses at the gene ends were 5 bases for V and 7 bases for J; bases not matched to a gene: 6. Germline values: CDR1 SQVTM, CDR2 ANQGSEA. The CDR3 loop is CSVKFTGGGELFF. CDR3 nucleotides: TGCAGCGTTAAATTCACAGGGGGCGGGGAGCTGTTTTTT.

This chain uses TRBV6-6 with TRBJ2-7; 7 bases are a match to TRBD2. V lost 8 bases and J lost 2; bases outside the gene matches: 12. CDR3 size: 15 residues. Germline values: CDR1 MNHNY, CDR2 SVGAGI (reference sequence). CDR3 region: CASRLGVGGTYEQYF. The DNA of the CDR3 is TGTGCCAGCCGTCTGGGGGTGGGAGGGACCTACGAGCAGTACTTC.

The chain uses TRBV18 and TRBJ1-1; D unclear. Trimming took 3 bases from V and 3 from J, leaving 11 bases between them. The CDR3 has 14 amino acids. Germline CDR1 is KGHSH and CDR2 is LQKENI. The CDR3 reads CASSPERVDTEAFF. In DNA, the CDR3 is TGTGCCAGCTCACCGGAGAGGGTGGACACTGAAGCTTTCTTT.

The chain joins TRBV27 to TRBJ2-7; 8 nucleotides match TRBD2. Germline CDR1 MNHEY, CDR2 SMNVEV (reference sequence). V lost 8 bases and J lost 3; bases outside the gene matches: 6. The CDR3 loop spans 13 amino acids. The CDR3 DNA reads TGTGCCAGCGGCTTAGCGGGATACTACGAGCAGTACTTC. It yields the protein CASGLAGYYEQYF.

The CDR3 coding sequence is TGTGCCAGCAGCGGAGTTTACGGGGGTGTTGAGGCCAACGTCCTGACTTTC. As protein: CASSGVYGGVEANVLTF. This rearrangement joins TRBV11-2 to TRBJ2-6; D is perhaps TRBD2 (6 bases). The germline CDR1 and CDR2 sequences are SGHAT and FQNNGV. Trimming cost V 5 bases and J 6 bases, with 20 bases left between them. The CDR3 sequence is 17 residues long.

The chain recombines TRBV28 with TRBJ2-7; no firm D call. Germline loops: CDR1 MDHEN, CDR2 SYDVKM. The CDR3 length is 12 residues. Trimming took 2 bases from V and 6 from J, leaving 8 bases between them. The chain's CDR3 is CASSLPGLEQYF. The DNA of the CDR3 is TGTGCCAGCAGTTTACCTGGGCTCGAGCAGTACTTC.

CDR3 residues: CASSQSGWTEQYF. CDR3 DNA sequence: TGTGCCAGCAGCCAGAGTGGGTGGACAGAGCAGTACTTC. J is TRBJ2-7 and V is TRBV14, with D possibly matching TRBD1 (5 bases). V was trimmed by 3 bases and J by 7 bases, leaving 13 bases between them. This CDR3 is built from 13 residues. In germline, CDR1 is SGHDN, CDR2 FVKESK.

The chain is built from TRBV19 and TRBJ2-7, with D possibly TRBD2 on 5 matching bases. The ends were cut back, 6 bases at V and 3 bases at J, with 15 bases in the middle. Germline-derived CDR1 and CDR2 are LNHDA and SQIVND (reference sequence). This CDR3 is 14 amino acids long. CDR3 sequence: CASRSLSVDYEQYF. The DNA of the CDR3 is TGTGCCAGTAGATCGCTTAGCGTGGACTACGAGCAGTACTTC.

The CDR3 DNA is TGTGCCAGCAGTTACGCCGACAGGGTCTTTTATGGCTACACCTTC. Translated, it gives CASSYADRVFYGYTF. The V gene is TRBV6-7, the J gene TRBJ1-2, with TRBD1 identical over 7 bases. TRBV6-7 counts as an open reading frame of uncertain function. V shed 2 bases, J shed 5 bases, and the junction held 8 bases outside the gene matches. This CDR3 comprises 15 residues.

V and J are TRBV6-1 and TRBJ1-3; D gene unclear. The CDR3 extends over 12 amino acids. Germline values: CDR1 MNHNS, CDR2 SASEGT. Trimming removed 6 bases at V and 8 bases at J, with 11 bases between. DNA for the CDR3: TGTGCCAGCAGCGCTCCCGGGGACACCATATATTTT. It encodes CASSAPGDTIYF.

The CDR3 region has the DNA TGTGCCAGCTCAGATGCGGGGGGGAACAATCAGCCCCAGCATTTT. It translates to CASSDAGGNNQPQHF. The rearrangement links TRBV18 to TRBJ1-5; tentatively, D is TRBD1 (5 bases). V dropped 5 bases and J dropped 3 bases, with 14 bases sitting between them. The CDR3 extends over 15 amino acids. The germline V gene encodes CDR1 KGHSH and CDR2 LQKENI.

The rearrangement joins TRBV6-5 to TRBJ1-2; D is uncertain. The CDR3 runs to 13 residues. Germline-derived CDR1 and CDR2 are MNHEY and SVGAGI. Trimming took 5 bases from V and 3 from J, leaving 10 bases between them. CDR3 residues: CASSPSADYGYTF. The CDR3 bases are TGTGCCAGCAGTCCCAGCGCGGACTATGGCTACACCTTC.

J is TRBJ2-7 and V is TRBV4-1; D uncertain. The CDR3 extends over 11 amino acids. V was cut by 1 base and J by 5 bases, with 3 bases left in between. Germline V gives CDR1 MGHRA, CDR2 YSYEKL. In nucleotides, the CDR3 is TGCGCCAGCAGCCAAGGCGACGAGCAGTACTTC. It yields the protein CASSQGDEQYF.

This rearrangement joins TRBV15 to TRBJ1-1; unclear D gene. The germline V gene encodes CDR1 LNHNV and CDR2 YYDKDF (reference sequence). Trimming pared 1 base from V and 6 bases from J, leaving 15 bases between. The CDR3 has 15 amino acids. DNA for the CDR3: TGTGCCACCAGCAGAGGGGTAGCAACGGAGGCTGAAGCTTTCTTT. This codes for CATSRGVATEAEAFF. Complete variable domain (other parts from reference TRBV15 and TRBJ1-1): DAMVIQNPRYQVTQFGKPVTLSCSQTLNHNVMYWYQQKSSQAPKLLFHYYDKDFNNEADTPDNFQSRRPNTSFCFLDIRSPGLGDTAMYLCATSRGVATEAEAFFGQGTRLTVV.

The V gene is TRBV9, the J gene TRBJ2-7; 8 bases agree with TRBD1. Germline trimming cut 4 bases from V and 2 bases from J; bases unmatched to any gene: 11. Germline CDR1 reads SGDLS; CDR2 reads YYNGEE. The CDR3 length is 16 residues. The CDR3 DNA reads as TGTGCCAGCAGCCCCGGGGCGGGACAGGCAACCTACGAGCAGTACTTC. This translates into CASSPGAGQATYEQYF.

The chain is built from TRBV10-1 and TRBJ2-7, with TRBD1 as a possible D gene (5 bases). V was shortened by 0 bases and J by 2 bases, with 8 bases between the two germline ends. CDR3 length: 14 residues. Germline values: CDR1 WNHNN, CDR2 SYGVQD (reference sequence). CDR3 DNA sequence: TGCGCCAGCAGTGAGTCAGGGGCGCCCTACGAGCAGTACTTC. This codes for CASSESGAPYEQYF.

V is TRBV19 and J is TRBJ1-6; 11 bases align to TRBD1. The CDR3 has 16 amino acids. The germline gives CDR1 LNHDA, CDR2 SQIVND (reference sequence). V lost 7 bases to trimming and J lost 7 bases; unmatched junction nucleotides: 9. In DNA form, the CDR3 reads TGTGCCAGTATGGGGAGGACAGGGGGCCAGAATTCACCCCTCCACTTT. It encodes CASMGRTGGQNSPLHF.